This T cell receptor (beta chain) was retrieved from a study of CD8+ T cells in alopecia areata (dated by TCRdb to 2017 to 2018). As for the study more broadly: Treated patients were enrolled in an open-label pilot trial of oral tofacitinib at 5 to 10 mg twice daily for moderate-to-severe alopecia areata. RNA was obtained with the PAXgene miRNA kit for fixed scalp, the miRNeasy kit for PBMCs, and the RNeasy kit for mouse skin. On the human side, TCRbeta sequencing was run on scalp tissue and on sorted CD4+ and CD8+ peripheral blood T cells from healthy controls and from alopecia areata patients with either patchy or totalis/universalis disease. Scalp clonality was compared among normal scalp (n=4), patchy alopecia areata scalp (n=8), and alopecia totalis/universalis scalp (n=8). Tofacitinib-treated patients had biopsies at baseline and at 4 and 24 weeks of treatment, with a later scalp biopsy in several patients. TCRbeta CDR3 regions were amplified by immunoSEQ multiplex PCR with 35 Vbeta forward and 13 Jbeta reverse primers. Tofacitinib was given for 6 to 18 months, followed by 6 months of follow-up off drug to assess delayed response and recurrence. High-throughput TCRbeta sequencing was used to examine T cell clonal expansion in alopecia areata in both the C3H/HeJ mouse model and human patients.

The CDR3 measures 15 amino acids from cysteine to phenylalanine. Only CDR3 DNA is held: 45 bases, read in frame from base 1. The junction carries 16 bases between V and J, which are trimmed by 3 bases and 5 bases respectively. The germline V gene encodes CDR1 GTSNPN and CDR2 SVGIG (reference sequence). Comment on this clone: Its recognized antigen is unknown. Base-call qualities are not available, and no considerably larger clone is one nucleotide away.

General conclusions and limits of the study: TCR sequences shared between patients were less clear than in mice, possibly partly because of HLA diversity in the patient population. Unlike mouse skin, which is dominated by gammadelta T cells, normal human skin has resident alphabeta T cells that are also sequenced, and this complicates analysis of the scalp TCR repertoire. Lesional scalp, especially in alopecia totalis/universalis, showed higher clonality and more expanded CD8+ clones than normal scalp, suggesting antigenic drive.

The method behind the library was the immunoSEQ multiplex PCR assay. For TCR sequencing, RNA was extracted from every sample and reverse transcribed into cDNA to serve as template. SuperScript III was used for first-strand cDNA synthesis, primed with a 2:1 mix of oligo-dT and random hexamers. A synthetic immune receptor repertoire was used to assess amplification bias, and residual bias was removed computationally. The authors' analysis ran thus. After raw reads were preprocessed to remove errors, the CDR3 was defined following IMGT conventions as running from the conserved cysteine to phenylalanine. Clonality was computed as 1 minus the Shannon entropy, with the entropy normalized by log2 of the number of productive unique TCRs. CD4 or CD8 identity of scalp clones was inferred by cross-referencing scalp TCRbeta sequences with sorted blood CD4 and CD8 repertoires. TCRdb's version of the immuneACCESS table is confined to in-frame rearrangements and falls short of the full clone set. An unresolved V gene accounts for under half of the shortfall where checked; the remainder is of unknown origin. V and J calls and clone size come straight from that table; D and trimming were deduced from the DNA. The sample records approximately 150,000 clones, around 87% of which are singletons. More than 12% of the sample goes to the ten largest clones.

The sample's time point label, in plain terms: baseline before oral tofacitinib. Lesional scalp punch biopsies and peripheral blood were obtained from alopecia areata patients. PBMCs were separated by density centrifugation and stained for CD3, CD4 and CD8, after which CD4+ and CD8+ T cells were sorted on a FACSAria. The chain was built from TRBV30 and TRBJ2-2, with TRBD1 as a weak D call on 6 bases. The sequenced sample was CD8+ T cells sorted from blood, obtained at week 0. The receptor's source is a human donor with alopecia areata. Here the CDR3 is given as CAWSLQGVGTGELFF. The DNA is as follows: TGTGCCTGGAGCCTACAGGGAGTCGGAACCGGGGAGCTGTTTTTT.